A single sample gave rise to the 25 T cell receptor beta chains below, sequenced in a study of blood T cells in healthy people across ages. Sample-barcoded 5' priming and a J-beta primer mix drove a second PCR of about 6 to 11 cycles. TCRdb fed the 5' RACE reads into MiXCR, producing one record per CDR3 protein. The sample shows over 300,000 distinct CDR3 sequences, 50% to 60% of them seen only once. Sequencing input: blood. All receptors derive from a man aged 55-75 years in good health.

This clonotype was observed a few times. The chain has TRBV6-1 and TRBJ2-1, with 13 bases lining up with TRBD2. CDR3 length: 19 amino acids. The V and J ends lost 6 bases and 2 bases, in that order; junction bases with no gene match: 13. From germline, CDR1 is MNHNS and CDR2 SASEGT. The CDR3 DNA reads TGTGCCAGCAGAACCCGGACTAGCGGGGGATTGAAGACCTACAATGAGCAGTTCTTC. Protein product: CASRTRTSGGLKTYNEQFF.

The chain is built from TRBV12-3 or TRBV12-4 and TRBJ1-1, with unresolved D. The CDR3 is 13 residues long. The ends were cut back, 5 bases at V and 1 base at J, with 8 bases in the middle. CDR3 nucleotide sequence: TGTGCCAGCAGTACCTGGCAGAACACTGAAGCTTTCTTT. Residues: CASSTWQNTEAFF.

About this clonotype itself: A read error is possible here, since a much larger clone lies one base away. V is TRBV29-1 and J is TRBJ2-7; D is unclear. CDR1 and CDR2 from the germline V gene are SQVTM and ANQGSEA. The CDR3 has 14 amino acids. The CDR3 DNA follows: TGCAGCGTTGATATCGAGGATTTTACCTACGAGCGGTACTTC. Protein product: CSVDIEDFTYERYF.

CDR3 bases: TGCAGCGTTGTGGTCAGGAACTATGGCTACACCTTC. It is translated as CSVVVRNYGYTF. J is TRBJ1-2 and V is TRBV29-1; no clear D gene. V was clipped by 4 bases and J by 2 bases, with 8 bases between them. Germline V lookup: CDR1 SQVTM, CDR2 ANQGSEA. CDR3 length: 12 residues.

The chain has TRBV6-2 or TRBV6-3 and TRBJ1-1; 7 nucleotides line up with TRBD1. There are 14 residues in the CDR3. Germline V gene data show CDR1 as MNHEY and CDR2 as SVGEGT. The trim removed 7 bases at V and 2 bases at J, leaving 7 bases unmatched. For the CDR3, the DNA is TGTGCCAGCATTCCAGACAGGGAAAACACTGAAGCTTTCTTT. This encodes CASIPDRENTEAFF.

This chain uses TRBV12-5 with TRBJ1-5, with a weak D call TRBD1 (5 bases). V was trimmed by 0 bases and J by 7 bases, leaving 19 bases between them. The CDR3 runs 17 residues. Germline CDR1 reads LGHNT; CDR2 reads FRNRAP. CDR3 amino acids: CASGLVTGAQGGQPQHF. The CDR3, as DNA: TGTGCTAGTGGTTTGGTAACCGGAGCCCAGGGAGGACAGCCCCAGCATTTT.

This clonotype showed up just a few times. This chain connects TRBV5-1 to TRBJ2-5; TRBD2 matches at 12 bases. Germline V gene sequence: CDR1 SGHRS, CDR2 YFSETQ. With 3 bases clipped from V and 1 base from J, the junction kept 1 base outside the gene matches. This CDR3 has 15 residues. The CDR3 DNA is TGCGCCAGCAGCTGGACTAGCGGGGCCCAAGAGACCCAGTACTTC. Translating gives CASSWTSGAQETQYF.

This sequence joins TRBV13 and TRBJ2-3, with 14 bases lining up with TRBD2. Germline V gene lookup returns CDR1 PRHDT and CDR2 FYEKMQ (reference sequence). This CDR3 spans 17 amino acids. V was pared by 0 bases and J by 5 bases, with 4 bases of the junction left unmatched. CDR3 amino acids: CASSLGGLAGAVDTQYF. The DNA of the CDR3 is TGTGCCAGCAGCTTAGGGGGACTAGCGGGAGCGGTAGATACGCAGTATTTT.

V gene TRBV2 combines with J gene TRBJ2-4; 11 nucleotides line up with TRBD2. Trimming took 5 bases from V and 4 from J; bases not matched to a gene: 10. The germline V gene encodes CDR1 SNHLY and CDR2 FYNNEI. This CDR3 is built from 17 residues. CDR3 sequence reads: CASSQIAGGVTKNIQYF. For the CDR3, the DNA is TGTGCCAGCAGTCAAATAGCGGGGGGGGTAACTAAAAACATTCAGTACTTC.

The sample holds one count of this clonotype. The V call is TRBV6-5, the J call TRBJ2-4; D possibly corresponds to TRBD1 (6 bases). The end of the DNA fits TRBJ2-7 better, so the J call may be wrong. CDR1 and CDR2 from the germline V gene are MNHEY and SVGAGI. This CDR3 region has 14 residues. CDR3 in amino acids: CASSYRDTSNEQYF. CDR3 sequence (DNA): TGTGCCAGCAGTTACCGGGACACATCCAACGAGCAGTACTTC.

The chain links TRBV7-3 to TRBJ2-1, with TRBD2 identical over 10 bases. With the DNA end fitting TRBJ2-7 better, the J assignment may be wrong. Per the germline V gene, CDR1 is SGHTA and CDR2 is FQGTGA. The CDR3 is made up of 15 amino acids. This CDR3 is CASSLTAGGPSEQYF. CDR3 in DNA: TGTGCCAGCAGCTTAACAGCGGGAGGGCCGAGTGAGCAGTACTTC.

The chain uses TRBV27 and TRBJ1-1; D ambiguous. The length of the CDR3 is 16 residues. Germline lookup yields CDR1 MNHEY and CDR2 SMNVEV (reference sequence). The ends were cut back, 2 bases at V and 0 bases at J, with 13 bases in the middle. In nucleotides, the CDR3 is TGTGCCAGCAGTTTAGATAGGAGCCCTATGAACACTGAAGCTTTCTTT. This gives the protein CASSLDRSPMNTEAFF.

The V and J genes are TRBV9 and TRBJ2-1; 9 nucleotides match TRBD2. Germline CDR1 and CDR2: SGDLS and YYNGEE. The CDR3 loop spans 14 amino acids. V was pared by 4 bases and J by 4 bases, with 3 bases of the junction left unmatched. In DNA form, the CDR3 reads TGTGCCAGCAGCATAGCGGGAGAATACAATGAGCAGTTCTTC. Residues: CASSIAGEYNEQFF. Supplemented by reference TRBV9 and TRBJ2-1, the full variable domain reads DSGVTQTPKHLITATGQRVTLRCSPRSGDLSVYWYQQSLDQGLQFLIQYYNGEERAKGNILERFSAQQFPDLHSELNLSSLELGDSALYFCASSIAGEYNEQFFGPGTRLTVL.

This chain uses TRBV20-1 with TRBJ2-7; 11 nucleotides agree with TRBD1. The CDR3 is 14 amino acids. CDR1 and CDR2 (germline): DFQATT, SNEGSKA (reference sequence). V lost 6 bases, J lost 3 bases, and 7 bases stayed unmatched. The CDR3 DNA is TGCAGTGCCCAAGCGGACAGGGGGCTCTACGAGCAGTACTTC. As protein: CSAQADRGLYEQYF.

This clonotype was recorded a few times. The chain employs TRBV28 and TRBJ2-1; TRBD2 is a possible D gene (5 bases). Per germline, CDR1 MDHEN and CDR2 SYDVKM. Trimming cost V 4 bases and J 12 bases, with 13 bases left between them. The CDR3 totals 12 residues. The CDR3 nucleotides are TGTGCCAGCAGTTCCGATTTGGGAGCGCAGTTCTTC. Protein product: CASSSDLGAQFF.

This clonotype was picked up a small number of times. The DNA for the CDR3 is TGCAGCGCTGTAGTGGGAGGGGGTGGTGAGCAGTTCTTC. Translated, it gives CSAVVGGGGEQFF. This sequence joins TRBV29-1 and TRBJ2-1; TRBD2 is a possible D gene (7 bases). Germline V lookup: CDR1 SQVTM, CDR2 ANQGSEA. V was shortened by 7 bases and J by 9 bases, with 19 bases between the two germline ends. The CDR3 totals 13 residues.

V usage is TRBV9 and J usage is TRBJ2-3; 9 bases agree with TRBD1. J lost 4 bases, V lost 3 bases, and 6 bases had no gene match. This CDR3 has 15 amino acids. CDR1 and CDR2 (germline): SGDLS, YYNGEE. In DNA, the CDR3 is TGTGCCAGCAGCGACACAGGGGGCTCCCCAGATACGCAGTATTTT. This codes for CASSDTGGSPDTQYF. The variable domain in full, with the rest retrieved from reference TRBV9 and TRBJ2-3, is DSGVTQTPKHLITATGQRVTLRCSPRSGDLSVYWYQQSLDQGLQFLIQYYNGEERAKGNILERFSAQQFPDLHSELNLSSLELGDSALYFCASSDTGGSPDTQYFGPGTRLTVL.

The V call is TRBV29-1, the J call TRBJ2-7; TRBD2 agrees at 13 bases. Germline V gene lookup returns CDR1 SQVTM and CDR2 ANQGSEA. The ends lost 7 bases at V and 2 bases at J; junction bases unmatched: 14. CDR3 length equals 17 residues. The DNA for the CDR3 is TGCAGCGCCGCGAGTTCGCTTACTAGCGGGAGGGCCTACGAGCAGTACTTC. Translating it yields CSAASSLTSGRAYEQYF.

This clonotype was recorded once. This rearrangement joins TRBV20-1 to TRBJ2-7; TRBD1 agrees at 7 bases. CDR1 is DFQATT and CDR2 is SNEGSKA in the germline V gene (reference sequence). This CDR3 has 14 amino acids. This CDR3 reads CTCKVDRWIYEQYF. The CDR3 coding sequence is TGCACCTGTAAGGTGGACAGGTGGATCTACGAGCAGTACTTC.

The sample holds a few counts of this clonotype. The gene calls are TRBV7-9 and TRBJ2-4; 11 positions match TRBD2. V dropped 2 bases and J dropped 8; count of bases not matched to a gene: 5. The CDR3 loop spans 15 amino acids. Germline CDR1 is SEHNR and CDR2 is FQNEAQ (reference sequence). The chain's CDR3 is CASSLTSGSSDIQYF. The CDR3 DNA reads as TGTGCCAGCAGCTTAACTAGCGGGAGTAGCGACATTCAGTACTTC.

This clonotype was detected ten times or more. The V and J genes are TRBV5-4 and TRBJ2-1; D possibly corresponds to TRBD2 (5 bases). Germline V gene data show CDR1 as SGHNT and CDR2 as YYREEE (reference sequence). The CDR3 totals 18 residues. The V end lost 6 bases, the J end lost 0 bases, and 22 bases lay between the germline ends. This CDR3 is CASTPSRASLSSYNEQFF. The DNA for the CDR3 is TGTGCCAGCACGCCAAGCCGGGCTAGCCTAAGCTCCTACAATGAGCAGTTCTTC. Full variable domain (remainder filled in from reference TRBV5-4 and TRBJ2-1): ETGVTQSPTHLIKTRGQQVTLRCSSQSGHNTVSWYQQALGQGPQFIFQYYREEENGRGNFPPRFSGLQFPNYSSELNVNALELDDSALYLCASTPSRASLSSYNEQFFGPGTRLTVL.

This clonotype was counted only a few times. CDR3 region: CASSFRGMNTEAFF. The CDR3 coding sequence is TGTGCCAGCAGCTTTAGGGGGATGAACACTGAAGCTTTCTTT. The chain carries TRBV13 and TRBJ1-1, with a weak D call TRBD1 (6 bases). The germline V gene encodes CDR1 PRHDT and CDR2 FYEKMQ (reference sequence). The CDR3 spans 14 residues. V was shortened by 3 bases and J by 0 bases, with 8 bases between the two germline ends.

V gene TRBV5-1 combines with J gene TRBJ2-1; TRBD1 is a possible D gene (6 bases). Germline V gene data show CDR1 as SGHRS and CDR2 as YFSETQ. The V end was cut by 4 bases, the J end by 8 bases, with 13 bases between. This CDR3 comprises 13 residues. CDR3 sequence reads: CASSPDRGYEQFF. CDR3 nucleotides: TGCGCCAGCAGCCCGGATAGGGGGTATGAGCAGTTCTTC.

The genes are TRBV5-1 and TRBJ2-2, with D hard to call. Germline values: CDR1 SGHRS, CDR2 YFSETQ. CDR3 length: 15 residues. V lost 3 bases to trimming and J lost 7 bases, with 16 bases between them. The DNA of the CDR3 is TGCGCCAGCAGCTCAAAAACCTCCGAGGTCGGGGAGCTGTTTTTT. Its translation: CASSSKTSEVGELFF.

This clonotype was recorded a few times. The CDR3 DNA reads TGTGCCAGCAGCTCACCAACACAGGGGGCAGATACGCAGTATTTT. Amino acid sequence: CASSSPTQGADTQYF. The J gene is TRBJ2-3, the V gene TRBV7-2; 8 nucleotides line up with TRBD1. CDR3 length: 15 residues. The junction had 7 bases not matched to a gene; V was cut back by 4 bases and J by 4 bases. Looked up from germline, CDR1 is SGHTA and CDR2 is FQGNSA. Full variable domain (remainder filled in from reference TRBV7-2 and TRBJ2-3): GAGVSQSPSNKVTEKGKDVELRCDPISGHTALYWYRQSLGQGLEFLIYFQGNSAPDKSGLPSDRFSAERTGGSVSTLTIQRTQQEDSAVYLCASSSPTQGADTQYFGPGTRLTVL.